The T cell receptor beta chain under discussion was sequenced for a study of radiation and T cells in renal cell carcinoma. Regarding this clone: Its antigen is unknown.

Only in-frame clones appear in the TCRdb table, and some are missing; sequencing was by immunoSEQ multiplex PCR. The sample includes about 130,000 clones, nearly 90% seen only once; the top ten take about 12%. Time point defined: baseline pretreatment blood. Described treatment: 15 Gy SBRT to primary tumor, nephrectomy 4 weeks later. V shed 0 bases, J shed 4 bases, and the junction held 6 bases outside the gene matches. The V gene's germline CDR1 is MNHNY and CDR2 SVGAGI (reference sequence). The CDR3 has 16 amino acids. Whole-study findings and limits: In blood, top tumor clones expanded by 2 weeks, shrinking by 4.

The source of this sequence is a woman aged 45-60 years with renal cell carcinoma. The sequenced sample was blood, obtained from a patient whose treatment included radiotherapy and nephrectomy. The chain carries TRBV6-6 and TRBJ2-3, with 8 bases aligning to TRBD2. This CDR3 reads CASSYSRGRGADTQYF. CDR3 bases: TGTGCCAGCAGTTACTCGAGAGGGCGGGGGGCAGATACGCAGTATTTT.